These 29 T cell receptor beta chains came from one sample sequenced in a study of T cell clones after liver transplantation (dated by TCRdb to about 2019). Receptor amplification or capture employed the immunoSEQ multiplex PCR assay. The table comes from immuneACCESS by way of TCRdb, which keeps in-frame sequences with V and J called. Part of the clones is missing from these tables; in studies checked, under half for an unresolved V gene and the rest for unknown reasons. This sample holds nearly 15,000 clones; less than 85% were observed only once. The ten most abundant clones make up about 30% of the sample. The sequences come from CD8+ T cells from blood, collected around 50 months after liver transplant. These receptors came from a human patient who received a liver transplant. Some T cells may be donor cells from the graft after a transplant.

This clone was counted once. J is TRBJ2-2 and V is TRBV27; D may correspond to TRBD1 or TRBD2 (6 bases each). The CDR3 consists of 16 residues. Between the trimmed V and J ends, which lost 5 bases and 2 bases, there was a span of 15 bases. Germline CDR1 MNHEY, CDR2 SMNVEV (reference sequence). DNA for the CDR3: TGTGCCAGCAGTCTTGGGGGGCGGGTAAACACCGGGGAGCTGTTTTTT. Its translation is CASSLGGRVNTGELFF.

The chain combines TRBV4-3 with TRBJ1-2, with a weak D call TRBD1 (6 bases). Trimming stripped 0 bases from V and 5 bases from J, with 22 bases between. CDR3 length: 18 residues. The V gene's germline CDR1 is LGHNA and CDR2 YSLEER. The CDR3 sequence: CASSQEYAVAGVRYGYTF. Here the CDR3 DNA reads TGCGCCAGCAGCCAAGAATATGCGGTGGCAGGGGTCCGATATGGCTACACCTTC.

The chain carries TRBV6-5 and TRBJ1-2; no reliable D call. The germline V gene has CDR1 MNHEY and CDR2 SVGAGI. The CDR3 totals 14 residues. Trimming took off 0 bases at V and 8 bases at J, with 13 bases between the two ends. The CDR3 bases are TGTGCCAGCAGTTACTCGGGGATAATTGACGGCTACACCTTC. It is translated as CASSYSGIIDGYTF.

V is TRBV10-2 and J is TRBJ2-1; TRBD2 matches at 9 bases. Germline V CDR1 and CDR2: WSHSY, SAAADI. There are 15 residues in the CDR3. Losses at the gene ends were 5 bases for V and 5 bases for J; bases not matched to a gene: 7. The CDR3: CASSPATSGDNEQFF. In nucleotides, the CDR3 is TGCGCCAGCAGTCCCGCGACTAGCGGTGACAATGAGCAGTTCTTC.

CDR3 sequence: CASSQGQGAVYEQYF. The CDR3 bases are TGCGCCAGCAGCCAAGGACAGGGGGCGGTCTACGAGCAGTACTTC. This sequence joins TRBV4-1 and TRBJ2-7; 10 bases align to TRBD1. CDR1 is MGHRA and CDR2 is YSYEKL in the germline V gene. V shed 1 base and J 3 bases; nucleotides not matched to a gene: 3. This CDR3 comprises 15 residues.

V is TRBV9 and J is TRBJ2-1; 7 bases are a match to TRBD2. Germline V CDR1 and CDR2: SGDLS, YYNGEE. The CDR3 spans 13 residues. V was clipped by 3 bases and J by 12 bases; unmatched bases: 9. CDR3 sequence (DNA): TGTGCCAGCAGCGACGGGACTATAGTGGGGCAGTTCTTC. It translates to CASSDGTIVGQFF.

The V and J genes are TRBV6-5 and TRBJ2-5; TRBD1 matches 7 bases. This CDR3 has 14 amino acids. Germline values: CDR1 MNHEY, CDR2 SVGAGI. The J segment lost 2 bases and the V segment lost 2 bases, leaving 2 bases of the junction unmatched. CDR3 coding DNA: TGTGCCAGCAGTTACGGACAGGCACAAGAGACCCAGTACTTC. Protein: CASSYGQAQETQYF.

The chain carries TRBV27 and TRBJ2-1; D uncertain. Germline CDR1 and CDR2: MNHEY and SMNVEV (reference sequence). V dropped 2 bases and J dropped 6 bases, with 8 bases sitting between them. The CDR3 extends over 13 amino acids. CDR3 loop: CASSLALLNEQFF. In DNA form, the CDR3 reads TGTGCCAGCAGTTTAGCTCTCCTCAATGAGCAGTTCTTC.

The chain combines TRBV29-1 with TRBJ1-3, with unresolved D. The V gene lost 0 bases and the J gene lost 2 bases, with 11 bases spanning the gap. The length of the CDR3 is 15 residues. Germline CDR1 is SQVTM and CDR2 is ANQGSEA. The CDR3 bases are TGCAGCGTTGAAGATTATAAGGTGGCTGGAAACACCATATATTTT. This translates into CSVEDYKVAGNTIYF.

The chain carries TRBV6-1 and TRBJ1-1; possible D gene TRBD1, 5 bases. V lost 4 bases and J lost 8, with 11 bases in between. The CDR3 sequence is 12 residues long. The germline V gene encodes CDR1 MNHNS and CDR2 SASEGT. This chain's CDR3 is CASSAGTVEAFF. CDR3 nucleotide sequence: TGTGCCAGCAGTGCCGGGACGGTCGAAGCTTTCTTT.

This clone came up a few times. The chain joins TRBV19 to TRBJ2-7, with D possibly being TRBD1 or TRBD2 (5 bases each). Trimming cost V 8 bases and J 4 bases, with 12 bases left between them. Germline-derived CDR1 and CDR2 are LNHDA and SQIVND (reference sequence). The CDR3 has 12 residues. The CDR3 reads CASGTQGYEQYF. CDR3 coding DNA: TGTGCCAGTGGGACGCAGGGTTACGAGCAGTACTTC.

The CDR3 DNA is TGCAGCGCCAGGACATTTCTCTATGGCTACACCTTC. This sequence encodes CSARTFLYGYTF. The chain has TRBV29-1 and TRBJ1-2, with D maybe TRBD1 (5 bases). The V gene's germline CDR1 is SQVTM and CDR2 ANQGSEA. V lost 7 bases, J lost 4 bases, and 13 bases lay in between. The CDR3 covers 12 residues.

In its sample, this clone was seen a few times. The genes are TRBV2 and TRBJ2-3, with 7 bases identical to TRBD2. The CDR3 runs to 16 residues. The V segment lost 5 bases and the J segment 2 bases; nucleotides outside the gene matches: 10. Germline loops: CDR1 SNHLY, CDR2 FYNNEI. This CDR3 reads CASSSSRGDPTDTQYF. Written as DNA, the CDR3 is TGTGCCAGCAGTTCTTCACGGGGGGACCCCACAGATACGCAGTATTTT.

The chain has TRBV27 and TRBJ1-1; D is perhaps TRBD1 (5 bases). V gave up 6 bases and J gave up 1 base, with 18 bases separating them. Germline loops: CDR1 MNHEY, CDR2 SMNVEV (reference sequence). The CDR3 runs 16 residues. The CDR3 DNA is TGTGCCAGCAGCAACCCAGGGAAGAGGACGAACACTGAAGCTTTCTTT. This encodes CASSNPGKRTNTEAFF.

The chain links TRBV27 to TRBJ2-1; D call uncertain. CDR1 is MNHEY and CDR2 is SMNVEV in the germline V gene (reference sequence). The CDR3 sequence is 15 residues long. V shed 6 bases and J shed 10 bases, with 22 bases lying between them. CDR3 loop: CASRSPPPGPGEQFF. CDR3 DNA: TGTGCCAGCAGGTCGCCCCCTCCTGGGCCAGGAGAGCAGTTCTTC.

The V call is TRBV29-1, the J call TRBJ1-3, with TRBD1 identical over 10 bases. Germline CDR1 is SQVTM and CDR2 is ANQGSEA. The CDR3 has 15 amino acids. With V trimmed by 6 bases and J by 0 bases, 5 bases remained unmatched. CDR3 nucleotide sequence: TGCAGCGTCCGACAGGGGGCCAGCTCTGGAAACACCATATATTTT. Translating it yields CSVRQGASSGNTIYF.

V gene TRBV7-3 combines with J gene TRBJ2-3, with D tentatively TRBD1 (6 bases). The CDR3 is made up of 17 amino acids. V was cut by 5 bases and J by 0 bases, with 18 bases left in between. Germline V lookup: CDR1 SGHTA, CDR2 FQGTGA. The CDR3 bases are TGTGCCAGCAGCCCAGGTCTGGGGGCCCCCAGCACAGATACGCAGTATTTT. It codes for CASSPGLGAPSTDTQYF.

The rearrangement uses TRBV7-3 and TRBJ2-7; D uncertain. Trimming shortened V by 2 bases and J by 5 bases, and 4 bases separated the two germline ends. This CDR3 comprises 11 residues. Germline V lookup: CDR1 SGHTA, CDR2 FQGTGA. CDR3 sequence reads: CASSLSDEQYF. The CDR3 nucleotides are TGTGCCAGCAGCTTATCCGACGAGCAGTACTTC. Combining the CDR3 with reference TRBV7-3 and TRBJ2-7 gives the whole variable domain GAGVSQTPSNKVTEKGKYVELRCDPISGHTALYWYRQSLGQGPEFLIYFQGTGAADDSGLPNDRFFAVRPEGSVSTLKIQRTERGDSAVYLCASSLSDEQYFGPGTRLTVT.

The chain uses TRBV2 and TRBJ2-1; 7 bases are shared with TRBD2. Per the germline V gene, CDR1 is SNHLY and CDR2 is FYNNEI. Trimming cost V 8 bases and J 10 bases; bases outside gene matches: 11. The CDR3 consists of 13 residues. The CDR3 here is CASCPSASGEQFF. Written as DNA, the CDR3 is TGTGCCAGCTGCCCGTCGGCTAGCGGCGAGCAGTTCTTC.

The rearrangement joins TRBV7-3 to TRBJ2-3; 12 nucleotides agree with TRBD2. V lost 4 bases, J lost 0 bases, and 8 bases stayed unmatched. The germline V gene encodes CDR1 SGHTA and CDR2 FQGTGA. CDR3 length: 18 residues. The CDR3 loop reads CASSSAFGLAGSTDTQYF. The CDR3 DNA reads TGTGCCAGCAGCTCCGCCTTCGGACTAGCGGGAAGCACAGATACGCAGTATTTT.

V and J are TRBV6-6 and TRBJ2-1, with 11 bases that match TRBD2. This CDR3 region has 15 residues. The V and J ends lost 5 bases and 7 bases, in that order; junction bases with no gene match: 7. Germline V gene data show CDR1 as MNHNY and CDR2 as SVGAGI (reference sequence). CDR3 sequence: CASSGLAGAENEQFF. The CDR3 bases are TGTGCCAGCAGTGGACTAGCGGGCGCTGAGAATGAGCAGTTCTTC.

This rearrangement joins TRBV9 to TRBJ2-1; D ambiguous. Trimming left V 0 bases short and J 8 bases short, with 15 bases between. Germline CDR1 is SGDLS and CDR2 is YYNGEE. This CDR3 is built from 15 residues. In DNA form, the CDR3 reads TGTGCCAGCAGCGTAGAGGGCCAAACAGCCGATGAGCAGTTCTTC. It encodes CASSVEGQTADEQFF. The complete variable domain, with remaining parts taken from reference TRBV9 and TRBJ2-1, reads DSGVTQTPKHLITATGQRVTLRCSPRSGDLSVYWYQQSLDQGLQFLIQYYNGEERAKGNILERFSAQQFPDLHSELNLSSLELGDSALYFCASSVEGQTADEQFFGPGTRLTVL.

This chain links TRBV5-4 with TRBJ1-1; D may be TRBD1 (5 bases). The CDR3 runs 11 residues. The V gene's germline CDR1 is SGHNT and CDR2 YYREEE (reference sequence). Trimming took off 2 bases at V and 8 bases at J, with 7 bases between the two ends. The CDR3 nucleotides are TGTGCCAGCAGCTTAGGGACCGAAGCTTTCTTT. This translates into CASSLGTEAFF.

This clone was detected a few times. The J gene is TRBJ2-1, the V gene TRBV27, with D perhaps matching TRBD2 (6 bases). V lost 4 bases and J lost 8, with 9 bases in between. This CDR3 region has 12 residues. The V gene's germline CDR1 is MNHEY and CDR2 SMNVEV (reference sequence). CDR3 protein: CASSSAGDEQFF. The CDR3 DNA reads TGTGCCAGCAGTTCAGCGGGTGATGAGCAGTTCTTC.

This CDR3 is CASSPSTGIFTDTQYF. In DNA form, the CDR3 reads TGTGCCAGCAGTCCGTCAACAGGGATTTTCACAGATACGCAGTATTTT. The chain links TRBV27 to TRBJ2-3; weak D call: TRBD1 (6 bases). Trimming shortened V by 5 bases and J by 2 bases, and 17 bases separated the two germline ends. The CDR3 covers 16 residues. The germline gives CDR1 MNHEY, CDR2 SMNVEV (reference sequence).

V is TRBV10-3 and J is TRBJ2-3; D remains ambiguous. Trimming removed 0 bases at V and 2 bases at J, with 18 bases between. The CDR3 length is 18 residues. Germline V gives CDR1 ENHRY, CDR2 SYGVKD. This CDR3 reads CAISESAGSRASTDTQYF. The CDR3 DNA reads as TGTGCCATCAGTGAGTCGGCCGGGTCCCGCGCCTCCACAGATACGCAGTATTTT.

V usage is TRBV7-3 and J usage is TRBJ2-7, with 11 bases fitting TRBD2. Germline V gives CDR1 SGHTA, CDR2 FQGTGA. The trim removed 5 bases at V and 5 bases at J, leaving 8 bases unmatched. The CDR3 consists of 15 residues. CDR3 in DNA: TGTGCCAGCAGCCATCTAGCGGGAGGAATGGACGAGCAGTACTTC. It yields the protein CASSHLAGGMDEQYF. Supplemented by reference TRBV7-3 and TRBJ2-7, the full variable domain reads GAGVSQTPSNKVTEKGKYVELRCDPISGHTALYWYRQSLGQGPEFLIYFQGTGAADDSGLPNDRFFAVRPEGSVSTLKIQRTERGDSAVYLCASSHLAGGMDEQYFGPGTRLTVT.

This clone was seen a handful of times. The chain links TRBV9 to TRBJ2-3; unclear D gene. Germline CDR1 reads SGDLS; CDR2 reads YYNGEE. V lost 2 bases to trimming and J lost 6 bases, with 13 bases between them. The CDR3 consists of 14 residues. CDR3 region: CASSVLEVWDTQYF. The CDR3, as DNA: TGTGCCAGCAGCGTCTTGGAAGTCTGGGATACGCAGTATTTT.

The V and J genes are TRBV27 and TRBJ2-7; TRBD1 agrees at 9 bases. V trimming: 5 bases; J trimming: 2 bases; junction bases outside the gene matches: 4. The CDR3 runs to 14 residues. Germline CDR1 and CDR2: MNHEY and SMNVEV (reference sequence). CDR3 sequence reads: CASSLDRGTYEQYF. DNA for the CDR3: TGTGCCAGCAGTCTGGACAGGGGAACCTACGAGCAGTACTTC.